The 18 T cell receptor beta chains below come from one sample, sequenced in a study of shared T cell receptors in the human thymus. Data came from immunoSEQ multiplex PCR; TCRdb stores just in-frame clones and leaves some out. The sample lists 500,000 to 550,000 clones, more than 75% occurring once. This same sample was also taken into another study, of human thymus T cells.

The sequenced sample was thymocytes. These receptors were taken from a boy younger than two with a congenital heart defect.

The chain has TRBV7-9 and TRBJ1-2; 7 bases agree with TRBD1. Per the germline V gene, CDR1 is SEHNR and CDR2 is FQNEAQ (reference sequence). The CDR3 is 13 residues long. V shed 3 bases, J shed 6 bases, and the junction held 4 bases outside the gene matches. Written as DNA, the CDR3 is TGTGCCAGCAGCTTGTTTGGGACAGATGGCTACACCTTC. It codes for CASSLFGTDGYTF.

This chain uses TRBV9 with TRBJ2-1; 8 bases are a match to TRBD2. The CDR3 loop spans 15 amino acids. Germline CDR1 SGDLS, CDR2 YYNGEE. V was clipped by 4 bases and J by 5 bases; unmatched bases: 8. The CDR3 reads CASSRDGRVNNEQFF. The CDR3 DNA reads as TGTGCCAGCAGCCGAGACGGGAGGGTCAACAATGAGCAGTTCTTC.

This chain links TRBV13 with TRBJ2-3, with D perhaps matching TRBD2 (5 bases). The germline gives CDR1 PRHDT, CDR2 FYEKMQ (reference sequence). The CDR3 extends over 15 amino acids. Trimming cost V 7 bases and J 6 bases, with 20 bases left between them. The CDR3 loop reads CASTPVPGSGDTQYF. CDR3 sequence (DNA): TGTGCCAGCACCCCCGTACCGGGGTCGGGGGATACGCAGTATTTT.

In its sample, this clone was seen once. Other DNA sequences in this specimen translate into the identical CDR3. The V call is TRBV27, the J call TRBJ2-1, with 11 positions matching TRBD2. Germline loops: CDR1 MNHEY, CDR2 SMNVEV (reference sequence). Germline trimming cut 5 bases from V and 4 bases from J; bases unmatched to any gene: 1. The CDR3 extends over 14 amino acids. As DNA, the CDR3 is TGTGCCAGCAGTGGGACTAGCGGATACAATGAGCAGTTCTTC. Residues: CASSGTSGYNEQFF.

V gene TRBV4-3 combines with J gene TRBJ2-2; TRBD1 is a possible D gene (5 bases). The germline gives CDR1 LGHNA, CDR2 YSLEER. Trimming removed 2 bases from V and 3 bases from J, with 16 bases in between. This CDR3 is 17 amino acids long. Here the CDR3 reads CASSQNRQYPDTGELFF. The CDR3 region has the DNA TGCGCCAGCAGCCAAAACAGGCAATACCCGGACACCGGGGAGCTGTTTTTT.

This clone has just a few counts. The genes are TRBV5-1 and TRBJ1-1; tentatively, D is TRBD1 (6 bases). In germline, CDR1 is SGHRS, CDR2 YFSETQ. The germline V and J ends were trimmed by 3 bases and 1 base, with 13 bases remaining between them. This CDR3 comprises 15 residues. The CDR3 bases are TGCGCCAGCAGCTCGACGACAGGCCCGAACACTGAAGCTTTCTTT. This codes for CASSSTTGPNTEAFF.

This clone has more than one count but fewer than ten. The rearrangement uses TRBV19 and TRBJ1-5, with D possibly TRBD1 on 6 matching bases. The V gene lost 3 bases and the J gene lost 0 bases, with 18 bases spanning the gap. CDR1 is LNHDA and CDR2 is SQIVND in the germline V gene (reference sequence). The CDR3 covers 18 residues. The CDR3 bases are TGTGCCAGTAGTATTAATTGGACAGTCTTTTATAGCAATCAGCCCCAGCATTTT. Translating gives CASSINWTVFYSNQPQHF.

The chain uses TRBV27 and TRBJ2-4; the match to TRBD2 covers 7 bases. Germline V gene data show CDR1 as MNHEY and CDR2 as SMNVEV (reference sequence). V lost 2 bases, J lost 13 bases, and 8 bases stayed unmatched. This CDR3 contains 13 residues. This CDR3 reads CASSLVSGGVQYF. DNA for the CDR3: TGTGCCAGCAGTTTAGTATCGGGGGGAGTCCAGTACTTC.

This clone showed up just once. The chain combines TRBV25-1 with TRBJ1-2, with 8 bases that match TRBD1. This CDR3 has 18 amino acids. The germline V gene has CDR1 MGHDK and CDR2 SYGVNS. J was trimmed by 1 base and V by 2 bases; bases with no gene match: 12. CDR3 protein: CASSERGDRGGGNYGYTF. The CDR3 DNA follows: TGTGCCAGCAGTGAAAGAGGAGACAGGGGTGGCGGTAACTATGGCTACACCTTC.

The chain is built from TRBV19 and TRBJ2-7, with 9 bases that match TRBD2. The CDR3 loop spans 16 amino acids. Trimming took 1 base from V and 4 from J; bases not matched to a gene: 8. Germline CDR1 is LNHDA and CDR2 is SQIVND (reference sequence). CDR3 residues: CASSIAKTSGFYEQYF. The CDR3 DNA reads TGTGCCAGTAGTATAGCCAAGACTAGCGGATTTTACGAGCAGTACTTC.

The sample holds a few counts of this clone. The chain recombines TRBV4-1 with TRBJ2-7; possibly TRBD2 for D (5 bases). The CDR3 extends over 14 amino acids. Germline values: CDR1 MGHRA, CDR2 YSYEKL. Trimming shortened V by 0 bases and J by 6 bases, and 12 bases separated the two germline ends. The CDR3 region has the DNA TGCGCCAGCAGCCAAGACGGCGGGTACATCGAGCAGTACTTC. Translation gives CASSQDGGYIEQYF.

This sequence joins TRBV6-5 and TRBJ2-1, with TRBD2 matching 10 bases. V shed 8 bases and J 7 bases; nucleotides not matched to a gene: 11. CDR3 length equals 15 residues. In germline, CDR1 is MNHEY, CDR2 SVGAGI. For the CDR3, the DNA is TGTGCCAGCCGCGTGTCCAGCGGGGGGGGTAATGAGCAGTTCTTC. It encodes CASRVSSGGGNEQFF.

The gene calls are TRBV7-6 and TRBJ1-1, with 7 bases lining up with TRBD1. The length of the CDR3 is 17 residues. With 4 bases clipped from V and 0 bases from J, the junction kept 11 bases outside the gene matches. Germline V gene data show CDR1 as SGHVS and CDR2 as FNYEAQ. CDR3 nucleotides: TGTGCCAGCAGCTCCCATGGGGACAGCCAAATGAACACTGAAGCTTTCTTT. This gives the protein CASSSHGDSQMNTEAFF.

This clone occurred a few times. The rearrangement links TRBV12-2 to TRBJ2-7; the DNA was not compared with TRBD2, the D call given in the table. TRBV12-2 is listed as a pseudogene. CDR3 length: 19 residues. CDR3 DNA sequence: TGTGCAAGTCGCTTCCCGGGACTAGCGGGCCCAGGGAGTTCCTACGAGCAGTACTTC. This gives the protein CASRFPGLAGPGSSYEQYF.

Here the CDR3 reads CASRKDRVNQPQHF. The CDR3 DNA follows: TGTGCCAGCAGAAAAGACAGGGTCAATCAGCCCCAGCATTTT. The chain couples TRBV28 to TRBJ1-5; TRBD1 matches at 7 bases. V was clipped by 6 bases and J by 3 bases; unmatched bases: 5. Germline V gene data show CDR1 as MDHEN and CDR2 as SYDVKM. The CDR3 consists of 14 residues. Full variable domain (rest looked up from reference TRBV28 and TRBJ1-5): DVKVTQSSRYLVKRTGEKVFLECVQDMDHENMFWYRQDPGLGLRLIYFSYDVKMKEKGDIPEGYSVSREKKERFSLILESASTNQTSMYLCASRKDRVNQPQHFGDGTRLSIL.

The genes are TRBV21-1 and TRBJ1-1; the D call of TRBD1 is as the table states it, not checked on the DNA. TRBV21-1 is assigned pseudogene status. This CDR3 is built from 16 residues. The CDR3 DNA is TGTGCCAGCAGCTTTAAGGGCAGGACAGGGGACACTGAAGCTTTCTTT. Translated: CASSFKGRTGDTEAFF.

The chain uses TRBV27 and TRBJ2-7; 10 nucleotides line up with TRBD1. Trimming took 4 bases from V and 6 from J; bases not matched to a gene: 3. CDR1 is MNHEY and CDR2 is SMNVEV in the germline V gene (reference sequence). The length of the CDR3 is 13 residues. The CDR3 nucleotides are TGTGCCAGCAGTTGGACAGGGGGTGGCGAGCAGTACTTC. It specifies CASSWTGGGEQYF.

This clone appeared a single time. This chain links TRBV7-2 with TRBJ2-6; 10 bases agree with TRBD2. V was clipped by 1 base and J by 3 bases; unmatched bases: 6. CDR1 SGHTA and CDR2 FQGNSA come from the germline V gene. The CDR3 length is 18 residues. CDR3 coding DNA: TGTGCCAGCAGCTTAGTCCCTAGCGGGAGAGGTGGGGCCAACGTCCTGACTTTC. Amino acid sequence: CASSLVPSGRGGANVLTF.